Below, 2 T cell receptor beta chains from the same sample are listed, as sequenced in a study of preoperative IRX-2 immunotherapy in early breast cancer. This sample's treatment: preoperative locoregional IRX-2 cytokine immunotherapy. Using immunoSEQ multiplex PCR, the repertoire was profiled, and TCRdb retains in-frame clones only, with some absent. The table has tens of thousands of clones, 78% seen once. The specimen was lymph node tissue, collected before IRX-2 immunotherapy. These receptors all come from a human donor with breast cancer.

The chain uses TRBV6-8 and TRBJ1-2, with a weak D call TRBD1 (6 bases). Germline V gene sequence: CDR1 MNHGY, CDR2 SAAAGT. V was trimmed by 5 bases and J by 4 bases, leaving 17 bases between them. This CDR3 region has 15 residues. For the CDR3, the DNA is TGTGCCAGCAGTGGTGGGCGCCAGGGGACCTATGGCTACACCTTC. Amino acids: CASSGGRQGTYGYTF.

The rearrangement joins TRBV7-1 to TRBJ2-7; either TRBD1 or TRBD2 may fit D (6 bases each). TRBV7-1 is sorted into the ORF group, with uncertain function. Trimming removed 7 bases from V and 1 base from J, with 17 bases in between. The CDR3 covers 15 residues. CDR3 loop: CASTRWGARSYEQYF. The CDR3 nucleotides read TGTGCCAGCACCCGTTGGGGGGCAAGGTCCTACGAGCAGTACTTC.